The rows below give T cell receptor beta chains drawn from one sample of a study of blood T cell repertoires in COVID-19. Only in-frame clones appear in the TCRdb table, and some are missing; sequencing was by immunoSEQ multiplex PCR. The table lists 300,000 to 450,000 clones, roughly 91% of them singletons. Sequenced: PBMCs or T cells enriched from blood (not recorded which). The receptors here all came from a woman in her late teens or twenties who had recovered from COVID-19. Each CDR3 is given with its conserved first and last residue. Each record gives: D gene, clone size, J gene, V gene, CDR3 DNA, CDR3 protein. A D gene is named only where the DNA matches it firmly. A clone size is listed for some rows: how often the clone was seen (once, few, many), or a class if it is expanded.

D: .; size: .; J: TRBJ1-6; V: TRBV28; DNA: TGTGCCAGCAGACTTGACCACCATCGGAGGAATTCACCCCTCCACTTT; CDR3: CASRLDHHRRNSPLHF
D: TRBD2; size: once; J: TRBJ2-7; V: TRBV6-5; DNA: TGTGCCAGCAGTAGGTCCGGGACTAGCGGGTCCGAGCAGTACTTC; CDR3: CASSRSGTSGSEQYF
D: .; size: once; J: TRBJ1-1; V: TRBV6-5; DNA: TGTGCCAGCACCTTATACCGGGTGAACACTGAAGCTTTCTTT; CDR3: CASTLYRVNTEAFF
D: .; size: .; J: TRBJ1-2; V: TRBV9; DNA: TGTGCCAGCGCCCGGGCTTCAGGGCCCTACTATGGCTACACCTTC; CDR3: CASARASGPYYGYTF
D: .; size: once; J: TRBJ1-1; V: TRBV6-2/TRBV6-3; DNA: TGTGCCAGCAGCCCCAGTACTGAAGCTTTCTTT; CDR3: CASSPSTEAFF
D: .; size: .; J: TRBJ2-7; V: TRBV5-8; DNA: TGTGCCAGTAAGACAGGAGACTCCTACGAGCAGTACTTC; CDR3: CASKTGDSYEQYF
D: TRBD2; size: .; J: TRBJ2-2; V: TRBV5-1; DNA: TGCGCCAGCAGCAGGGGGACTAGCGCGAACACCGGGGAGCTGTTTTTT; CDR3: CASSRGTSANTGELFF
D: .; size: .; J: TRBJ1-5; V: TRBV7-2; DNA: TGTGCCAGCAGCTTAGTAGGAGGGTCCTATCAGCCCCAGCATTTT; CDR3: CASSLVGGSYQPQHF
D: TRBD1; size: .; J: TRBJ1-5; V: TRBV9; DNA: TGTGCCAGCAGCAGCACAGGGGGAGGCCAGCCCCAGCATTTT; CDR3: CASSSTGGGQPQHF
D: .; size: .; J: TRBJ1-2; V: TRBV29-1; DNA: TGCAGCGTTGAAGGGGGAGGGAGCTATGGCTACACCTTC; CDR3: CSVEGGGSYGYTF
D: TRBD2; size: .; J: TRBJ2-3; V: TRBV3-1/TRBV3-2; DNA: TGTGCCAGCAGCCAGGGCGGGGGACGCACAGATACGCAGTATTTT; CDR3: CASSQGGGRTDTQYF
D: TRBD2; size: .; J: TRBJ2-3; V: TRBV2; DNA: TGTGCCAGCAAATGGAGCGGGGTCAGCACAGATACGCAGTATTTT; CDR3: CASKWSGVSTDTQYF
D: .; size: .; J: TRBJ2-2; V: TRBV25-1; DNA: TGTGCCACCGCCTGGGGAACCGGGGTATCTGGGGAGCTGTTTTTT; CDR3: CATAWGTGVSGELFF
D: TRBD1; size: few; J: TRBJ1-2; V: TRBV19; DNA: TGTGCCAGTAGGACGAACGGACAGGACAAGCGCCACTATGGCTACACCTTC; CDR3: CASRTNGQDKRHYGYTF
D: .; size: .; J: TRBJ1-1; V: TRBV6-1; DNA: TGTGCCAGCAGTGAGGGTGCCGACATTGCTTTGAACACTGAAGCTTTCTTT; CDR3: CASSEGADIALNTEAFF
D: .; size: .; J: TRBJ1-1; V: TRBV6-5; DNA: TGTGCCAGCATCGATCGGGAGGGGGAAGCTTTCTTT; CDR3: CASIDREGEAFF
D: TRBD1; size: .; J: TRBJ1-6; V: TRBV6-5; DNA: TGTGCCAGCAGTAACAGGGGTTATTCACCCCTCCACTTT; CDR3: CASSNRGYSPLHF
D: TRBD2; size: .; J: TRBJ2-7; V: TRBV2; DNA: TGTGCCAGCAGGGGACTAGCGGGGGGGTACGAGCAGTACTTC; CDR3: CASRGLAGGYEQYF
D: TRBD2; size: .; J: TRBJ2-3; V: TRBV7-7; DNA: TGTGCTAGCAGCCCAGGACTAGCGGGGAGAGATACGCAGTATTTT; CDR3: CASSPGLAGRDTQYF
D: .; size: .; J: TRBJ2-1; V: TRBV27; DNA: TGTGCCAGTGGAGGGGACGGAACCTACAATGAGCAGTTCTTC; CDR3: CASGGDGTYNEQFF
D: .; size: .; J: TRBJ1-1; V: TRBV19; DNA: TGTGCCAGTAGTAACCTCCCCTCTCCAGGGTGGGACACTGAAGCTTTCTTT; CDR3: CASSNLPSPGWDTEAFF
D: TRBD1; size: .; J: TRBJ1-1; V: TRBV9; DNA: TGTGCCAGCAGCCCGAGACAGGGGGTGTATGAAGCTTTCTTT; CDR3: CASSPRQGVYEAFF
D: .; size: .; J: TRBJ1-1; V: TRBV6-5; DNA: TGTGCCAGCAGTTACTCAGGGGGAACTGAAGCTTTCTTT; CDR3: CASSYSGGTEAFF
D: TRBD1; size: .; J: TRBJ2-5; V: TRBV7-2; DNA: TGTGCCAGCAGCCCAAAGACAGGGGGAAAGACCCAGTACTTC; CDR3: CASSPKTGGKTQYF
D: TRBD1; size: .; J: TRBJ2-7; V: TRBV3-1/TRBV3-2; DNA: TGTGCCAGCAGCCTACGGGGACAGATCACCTACGAGCAGTACTTC; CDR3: CASSLRGQITYEQYF
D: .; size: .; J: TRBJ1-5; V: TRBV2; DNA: TGTGCCAGCAGTCCCCCCGGGCGGGTTAAAAATCAGCCCCAGCATTTT; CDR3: CASSPPGRVKNQPQHF
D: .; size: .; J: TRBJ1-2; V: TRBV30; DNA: TGTGCCTGGAATGGCGACAAATTCTATGGCTACACCTTC; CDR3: CAWNGDKFYGYTF
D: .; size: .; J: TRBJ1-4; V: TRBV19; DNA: TGTGCCAGTAGTATTCTCTCGGGGAATGAAAAACTGTTTTTT; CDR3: CASSILSGNEKLFF
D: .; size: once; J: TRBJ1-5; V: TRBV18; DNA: TGTGCCAGCTCATCGACCGAATCCCCTCAGGCGCCCCAGCATTTT; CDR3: CASSSTESPQAPQHF
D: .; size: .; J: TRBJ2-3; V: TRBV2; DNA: TGTGCCAGCAGTGTTCACGGAGATACGCAGTATTTT; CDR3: CASSVHGDTQYF
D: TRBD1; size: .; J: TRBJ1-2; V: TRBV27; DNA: TGTGCCAGCAGTTCGGGACAGGGGGGCTATGGCTACACCTTC; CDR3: CASSSGQGGYGYTF
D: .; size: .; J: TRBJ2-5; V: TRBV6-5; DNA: TGTGCCAGCAGTTCGACAGGCCCAGAGACCCAGTACTTC; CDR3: CASSSTGPETQYF
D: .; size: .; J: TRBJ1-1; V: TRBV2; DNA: TGTGCCAGCAGGAGGGATGAGACGGCCTCAACTGAAGCTTTCTTT; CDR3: CASRRDETASTEAFF
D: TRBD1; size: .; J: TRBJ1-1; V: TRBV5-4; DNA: TGTGCCAGCAGCTCGCTCGACAGGGGGAGTTCTGAAGCTTTCTTT; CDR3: CASSSLDRGSSEAFF
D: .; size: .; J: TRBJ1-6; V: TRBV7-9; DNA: TGTGCCAGCACCTTGAGAAAGGGGTTGGATTCACCCCTCCACTTT; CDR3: CASTLRKGLDSPLHF
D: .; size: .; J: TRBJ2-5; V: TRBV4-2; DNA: TGTGCCAGCAGCCAAGATAGGGGCAAAGACACGGGTGAGACCCAGTACTTC; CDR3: CASSQDRGKDTGETQYF
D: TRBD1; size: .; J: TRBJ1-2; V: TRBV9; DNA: TGTGCCAGCAGCCCCCGCCCGACAGGGGTGGAGGGCTACACCTTC; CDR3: CASSPRPTGVEGYTF
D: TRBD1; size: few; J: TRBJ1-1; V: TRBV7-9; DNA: TGTGCCAGCAGCGGACCCGGGACAGATCTTATGAACACTGAAGCTTTCTTT; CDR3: CASSGPGTDLMNTEAFF
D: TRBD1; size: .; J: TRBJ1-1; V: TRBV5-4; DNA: TGTGCCAGCAGCTTAGGAGGGACAGGGGCACGGTACACTGAAGCTTTCTTT; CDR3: CASSLGGTGARYTEAFF
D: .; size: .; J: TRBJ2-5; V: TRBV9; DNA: TGTGCCAGCAGCGGGACATCCAGCCGTGAGACCCAGTACTTC; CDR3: CASSGTSSRETQYF
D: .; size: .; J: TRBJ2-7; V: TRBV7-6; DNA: TGTGCCAGCAGCTTACGGGGAGTCTACGAGCAGTACTTC; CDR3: CASSLRGVYEQYF
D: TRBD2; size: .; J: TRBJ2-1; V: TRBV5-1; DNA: TGCGCCAGCAGCTTCCCTAGCGGGGGCACTGGCAATGAGCAGTTCTTC; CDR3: CASSFPSGGTGNEQFF
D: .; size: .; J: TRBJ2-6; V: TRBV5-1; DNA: TGCGCCAGCAGCTCCACAGCAGGCCCCTCTGGGGCCAACGTCCTGACTTTC; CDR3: CASSSTAGPSGANVLTF
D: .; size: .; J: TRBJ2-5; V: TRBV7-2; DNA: TGTGCCAGCAGCTTCGGTCAGGCGTTGGAGACCCAGTACTTC; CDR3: CASSFGQALETQYF
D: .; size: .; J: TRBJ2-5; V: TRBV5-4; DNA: TGTGCCAGCAGGAACGTTGGATTGCGGCAAGAGACCCAGTACTTC; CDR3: CASRNVGLRQETQYF
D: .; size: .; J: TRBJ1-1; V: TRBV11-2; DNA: TGTGCCAGCAGCTTAGGAGGGAACACTGAAGCTTTCTTT; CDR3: CASSLGGNTEAFF
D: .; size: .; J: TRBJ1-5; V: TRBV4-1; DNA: TGCGCCAGCAGCCAGCCCAAGGACAGAGGGGACCATAGCAATCAGCCCCAGCATTTT; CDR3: CASSQPKDRGDHSNQPQHF
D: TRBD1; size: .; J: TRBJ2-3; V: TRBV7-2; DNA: TGTGCCAGCAGCGGACGGACAGGAACTCGTAGCACAGATACGCAGTATTTT; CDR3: CASSGRTGTRSTDTQYF
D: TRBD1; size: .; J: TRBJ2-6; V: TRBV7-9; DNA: TGTGCCAGCAGGGGACAGCAACGATCGGCTCCTGGGGCCAACGTCCTGACTTTC; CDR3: CASRGQQRSAPGANVLTF
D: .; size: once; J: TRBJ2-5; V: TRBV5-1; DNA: TGCGCCAGCAGCTTGGACAGGGCAGAGACCCAGTACTTC; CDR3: CASSLDRAETQYF
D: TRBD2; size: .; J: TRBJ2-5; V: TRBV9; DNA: TGTGCCAGCAGCCACTGGGGGGGAGGTGGAGAGACCCAGTACTTC; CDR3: CASSHWGGGGETQYF